This record looks at one T cell receptor (beta chain) sequence and its context. Assay used: immunoSEQ multiplex PCR; TCRdb lists only in-frame clones, some missing. Of some 280,000 clones listed, approximately 89% are singletons. V dropped 4 bases and J dropped 0; count of bases not matched to a gene: 14. This CDR3 is 19 amino acids long. Per the germline V gene, CDR1 is LGHNA and CDR2 is YNFKEQ. This entry comes from a study of blood T cell repertoires in COVID-19. Study context: Researchers got acute and convalescent COVID-19 samples from the United States, Italy and Spain. PBMCs, B-cell-depleted T cells, or T cells provided the cDNA or gDNA that made up the material.

Sequencing input: peripheral blood. This chain links TRBV4-2 with TRBJ1-5, with TRBD1 matching over 8 bases. The TCR originated in a woman aged 55 to 70 with acute or convalescent COVID-19. CDR3 protein: CASSPIVPGTGVSNQPQHF. Here the CDR3 DNA reads TGTGCCAGCAGCCCAATAGTGCCCGGGACAGGAGTTAGCAATCAGCCCCAGCATTTT.